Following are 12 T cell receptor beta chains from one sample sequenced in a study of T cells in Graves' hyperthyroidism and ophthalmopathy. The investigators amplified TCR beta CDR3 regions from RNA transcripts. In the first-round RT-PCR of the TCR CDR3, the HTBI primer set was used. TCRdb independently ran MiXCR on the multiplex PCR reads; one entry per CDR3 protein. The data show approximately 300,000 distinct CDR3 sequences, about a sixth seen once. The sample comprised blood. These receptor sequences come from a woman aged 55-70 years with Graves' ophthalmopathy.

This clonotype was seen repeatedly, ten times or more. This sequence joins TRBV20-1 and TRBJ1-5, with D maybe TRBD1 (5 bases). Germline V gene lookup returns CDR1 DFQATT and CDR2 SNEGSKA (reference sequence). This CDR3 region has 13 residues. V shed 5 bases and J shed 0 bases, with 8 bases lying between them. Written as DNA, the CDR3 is TGCAGTGCTCGGGGGATTAGCAATCAGCCCCAGCATTTT. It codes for CSARGISNQPQHF.

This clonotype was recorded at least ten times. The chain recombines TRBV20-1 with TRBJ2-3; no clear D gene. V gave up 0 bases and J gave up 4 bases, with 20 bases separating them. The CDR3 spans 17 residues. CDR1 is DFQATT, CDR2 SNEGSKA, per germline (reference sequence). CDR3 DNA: TGCAGTGCTAGAGAAAACGTAGTGACCCTATGGGCAGATACGCAGTATTTT. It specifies CSARENVVTLWADTQYF.

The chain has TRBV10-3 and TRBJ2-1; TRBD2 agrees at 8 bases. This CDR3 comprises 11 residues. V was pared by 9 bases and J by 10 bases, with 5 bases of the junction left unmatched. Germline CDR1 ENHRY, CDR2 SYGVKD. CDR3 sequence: CAIRGGHEQFF. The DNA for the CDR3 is TGTGCCATACGGGGGGGCCACGAGCAGTTCTTC.

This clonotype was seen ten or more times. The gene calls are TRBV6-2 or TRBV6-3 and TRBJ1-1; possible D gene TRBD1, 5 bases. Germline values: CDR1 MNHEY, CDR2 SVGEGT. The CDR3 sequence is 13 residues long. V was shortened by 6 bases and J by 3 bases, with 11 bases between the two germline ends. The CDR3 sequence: CASRDTADTEAFF. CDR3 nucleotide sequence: TGTGCCAGCAGGGACACCGCGGACACTGAAGCTTTCTTT.

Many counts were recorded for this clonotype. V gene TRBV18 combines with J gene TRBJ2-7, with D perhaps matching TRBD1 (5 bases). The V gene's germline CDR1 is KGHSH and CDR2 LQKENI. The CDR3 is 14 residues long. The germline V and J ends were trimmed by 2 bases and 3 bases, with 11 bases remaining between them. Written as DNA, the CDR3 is TGTGCCAGCTCACCAACGTGGGGCGGCTACGAGCAGTACTTC. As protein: CASSPTWGGYEQYF.

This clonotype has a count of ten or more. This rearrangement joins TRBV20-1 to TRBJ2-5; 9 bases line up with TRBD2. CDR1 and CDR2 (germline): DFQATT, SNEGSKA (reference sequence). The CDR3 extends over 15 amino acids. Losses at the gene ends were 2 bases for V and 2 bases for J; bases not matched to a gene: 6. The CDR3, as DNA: TGCAGTGCTAGAAAGGCGGGGGGGCCGCAAGAGACCCAGTACTTC. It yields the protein CSARKAGGPQETQYF.

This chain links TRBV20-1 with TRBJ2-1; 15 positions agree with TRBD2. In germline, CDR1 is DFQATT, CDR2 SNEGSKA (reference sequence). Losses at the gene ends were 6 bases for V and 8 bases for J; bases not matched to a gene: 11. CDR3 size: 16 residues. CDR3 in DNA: TGCAGTGCAATTGTGGGGACTAGCGGGAGGTTCGATGAGCAGTTCTTC. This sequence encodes CSAIVGTSGRFDEQFF.

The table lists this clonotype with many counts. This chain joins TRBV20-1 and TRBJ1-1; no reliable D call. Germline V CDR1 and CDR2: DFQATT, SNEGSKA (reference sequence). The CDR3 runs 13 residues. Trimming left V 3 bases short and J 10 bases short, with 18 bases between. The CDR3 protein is CSASPGSMPGAFF. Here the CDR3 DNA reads TGCAGTGCTAGTCCCGGCTCCATGCCGGGAGCTTTCTTT.

DNA of the CDR3: TGTGCCAGCAGTTACTCGAATACCGGGGAGCAGCTGTTTTTT. This translates into CASSYSNTGEQLFF. The chain couples TRBV6-5 to TRBJ2-2; D is perhaps TRBD2 (5 bases). Trimming removed 0 bases at V and 12 bases at J, with 14 bases between. Germline V gene lookup returns CDR1 MNHEY and CDR2 SVGAGI. This CDR3 region has 14 residues.

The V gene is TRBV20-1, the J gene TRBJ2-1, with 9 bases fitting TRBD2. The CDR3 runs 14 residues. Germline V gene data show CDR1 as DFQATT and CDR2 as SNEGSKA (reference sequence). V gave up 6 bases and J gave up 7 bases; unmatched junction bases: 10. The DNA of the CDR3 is TGCAGTGCCACTCTAGCGGGATATGGGAATGAGCAGTTCTTC. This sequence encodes CSATLAGYGNEQFF.

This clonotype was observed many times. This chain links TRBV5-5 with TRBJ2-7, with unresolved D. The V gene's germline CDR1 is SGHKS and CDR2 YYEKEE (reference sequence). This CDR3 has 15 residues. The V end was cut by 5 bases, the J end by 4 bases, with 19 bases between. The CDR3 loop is CASSPPPPTAYEQYF. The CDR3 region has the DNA TGTGCCAGCAGTCCACCACCCCCGACGGCGTACGAGCAGTACTTC.

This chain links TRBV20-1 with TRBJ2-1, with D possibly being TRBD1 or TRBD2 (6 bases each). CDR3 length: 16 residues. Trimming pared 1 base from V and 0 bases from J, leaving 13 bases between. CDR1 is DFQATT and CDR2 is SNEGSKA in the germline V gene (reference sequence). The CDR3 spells CSARVGGGGSYNEQFF. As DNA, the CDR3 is TGCAGTGCTAGAGTTGGCGGAGGGGGCTCCTACAATGAGCAGTTCTTC.